This paragraph covers one T cell receptor beta chain sequence. The data were obtained in a study of cytomegalovirus exposure and HLA in healthy donors. Researchers ran the PCR with 60 Vbeta and 13 Jbeta primers. Sequencing was performed with immunoSEQ multiplex PCR; in TCRdb, only in-frame clones are kept and a portion is missing. The data hold approximately 180,000 clones, with roughly 76% observed a single time. This receptor was taken from a woman under 30 in good health and CMV-seropositive. Sequencing was performed on PBMCs.

The CDR3 region has the DNA TGTGCCAGCAGCCCCGGGACTAGCGGGGGTGGCGAGCAGTTCTTC. Protein sequence: CASSPGTSGGGEQFF. The chain uses TRBV4-2 and TRBJ2-1; 14 nucleotides agree with TRBD2. With 4 bases clipped from V and 10 bases from J, the junction kept 6 bases outside the gene matches. CDR1 is LGHNA and CDR2 is YNFKEQ in the germline V gene. This CDR3 has 15 residues.